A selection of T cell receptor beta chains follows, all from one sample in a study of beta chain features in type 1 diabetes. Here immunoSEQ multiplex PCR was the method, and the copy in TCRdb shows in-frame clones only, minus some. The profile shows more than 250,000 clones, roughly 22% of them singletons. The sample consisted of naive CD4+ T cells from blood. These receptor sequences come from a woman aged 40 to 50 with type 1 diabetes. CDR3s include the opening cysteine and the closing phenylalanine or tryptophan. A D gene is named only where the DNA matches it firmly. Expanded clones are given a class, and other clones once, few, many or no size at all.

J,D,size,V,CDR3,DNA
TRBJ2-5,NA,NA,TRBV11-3,CASSPGVDGQETQYF,TGTGCCAGCAGCCCCGGGGTGGACGGACAAGAGACCCAGTACTTC
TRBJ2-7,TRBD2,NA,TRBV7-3,CASSRGGAPTSYEQYF,TGTGCCAGCAGCCGCGGGGGGGCTCCCACCTCATACGAGCAGTACTTC
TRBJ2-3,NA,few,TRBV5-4,CASSERLQEDTDTQYF,TGTGCCAGCTCCGAGAGGCTCCAAGAGGACACAGATACGCAGTATTTT
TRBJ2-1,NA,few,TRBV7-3,CASTDQGVGNEQFF,TGTGCCAGCACGGACCAAGGGGTGGGTAATGAGCAGTTCTTC
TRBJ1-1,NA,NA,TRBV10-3,CAISPTERDTEAFF,TGTGCCATCAGTCCGACGGAGAGGGACACTGAAGCTTTCTTT
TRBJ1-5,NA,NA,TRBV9,CASSVDGGNQPQHF,TGTGCCAGCAGCGTAGACGGGGGAAATCAGCCCCAGCATTTT
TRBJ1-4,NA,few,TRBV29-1,CSVAEVEAEKLFF,TGCAGCGTTGCGGAGGTCGAGGCTGAAAAACTGTTTTTT
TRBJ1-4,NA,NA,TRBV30,CAWAGQGEKLFF,TGTGCCTGGGCAGGACAAGGCGAAAAACTGTTTTTT
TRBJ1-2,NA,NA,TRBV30,CAWSVGEGLLPNYGYTF,TGTGCCTGGAGTGTAGGAGAAGGACTCCTACCGAACTATGGCTACACCTTC
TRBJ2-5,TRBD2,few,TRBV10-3,CATLLAGGETQYF,TGTGCCACATTGCTAGCGGGAGGCGAGACCCAGTACTTC
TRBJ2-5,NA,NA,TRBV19,CASSIRTDQETQYF,TGTGCCAGTAGTATAAGGACAGACCAAGAGACCCAGTACTTC
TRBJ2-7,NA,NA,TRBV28,CASSSGTRVEQYF,TGTGCCAGCAGTTCCGGGACTCGCGTAGAGCAGTACTTC
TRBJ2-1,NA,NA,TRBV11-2,CASSSRRVYNEQFF,TGTGCCAGCAGCTCCCGACGGGTCTACAATGAGCAGTTCTTC
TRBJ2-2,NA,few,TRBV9,CASSLNANTGELFF,TGTGCCAGCAGCCTAAATGCGAACACCGGGGAGCTGTTTTTT
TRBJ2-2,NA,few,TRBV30,CAWRGGRGELFF,TGTGCCTGGAGGGGGGGGCGAGGGGAGCTGTTTTTT
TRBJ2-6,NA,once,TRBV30,CAWSVAGANVLTF,TGTGCCTGGAGTGTAGCCGGGGCCAACGTCCTGACTTTC
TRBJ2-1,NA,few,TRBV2,CASSGSGDLRLFF,TGTGCCAGCAGTGGGTCCGGGGACTTGCGATTGTTCTTC
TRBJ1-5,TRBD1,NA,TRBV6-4,CASSEQGDQPQHF,TGTGCCAGCAGTGAACAGGGGGATCAGCCCCAGCATTTT
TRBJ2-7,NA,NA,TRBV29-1,CSVVQGDGYEQYF,TGCAGCGTTGTACAGGGAGACGGCTACGAGCAGTACTTC
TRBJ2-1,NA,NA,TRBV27,CASVSLRVGYNEQFF,TGTGCCAGCGTCTCGCTACGGGTGGGCTACAATGAGCAGTTCTTC
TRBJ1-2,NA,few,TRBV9,CASMRDGGSGYGYTF,TGTGCCAGCATGAGGGATGGTGGGAGCGGCTATGGCTACACCTTC
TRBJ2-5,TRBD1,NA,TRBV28,CASSLVGTEETQYF,TGTGCCAGCAGTTTAGTTGGGACAGAAGAGACCCAGTACTTC
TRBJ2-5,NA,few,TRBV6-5,CASRWTAQETQYF,TGTGCCAGCAGATGGACAGCACAAGAGACCCAGTACTTC
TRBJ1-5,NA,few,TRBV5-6,CASSSRGASNQPQHF,TGTGCCAGCAGCTCCCGGGGGGCCAGCAATCAGCCCCAGCATTTT